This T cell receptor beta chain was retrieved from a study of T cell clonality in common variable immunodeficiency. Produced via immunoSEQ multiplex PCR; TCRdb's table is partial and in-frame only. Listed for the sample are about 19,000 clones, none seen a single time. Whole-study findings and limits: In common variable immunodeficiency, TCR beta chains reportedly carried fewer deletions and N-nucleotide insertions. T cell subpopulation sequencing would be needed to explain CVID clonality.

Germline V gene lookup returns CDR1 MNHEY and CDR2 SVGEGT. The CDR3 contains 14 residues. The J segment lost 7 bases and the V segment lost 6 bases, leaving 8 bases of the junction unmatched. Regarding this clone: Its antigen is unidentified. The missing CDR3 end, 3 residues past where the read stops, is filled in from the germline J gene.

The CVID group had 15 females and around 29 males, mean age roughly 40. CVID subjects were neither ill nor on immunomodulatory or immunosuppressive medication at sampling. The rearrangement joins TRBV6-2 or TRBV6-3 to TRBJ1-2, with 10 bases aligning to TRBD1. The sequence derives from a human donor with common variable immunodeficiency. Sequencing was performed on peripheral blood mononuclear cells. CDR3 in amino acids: CASRPTGGEFGYTF. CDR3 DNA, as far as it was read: TGTGCCAGCAGGCCGACAGGGGGCGAGTTTGGC.